This TCR beta chain comes out of a study of blood T cell repertoires in COVID-19. About the study: Samples came from the United States, Italy and Spain, spanning acute and convalescent COVID-19. In each case, the material was cDNA or gDNA derived from T cells, B-cell-depleted T cells, or PBMCs.

CDR1 and CDR2 (germline): SNHLY, FYNNEI. This CDR3 contains 13 residues. V was clipped by 2 bases and J by 6 bases, with 8 bases between them. Authors' methods: Reference gene primer amplification gave nucleated cell count estimates. Sequencing used immunoSEQ multiplex PCR; TCRdb keeps in-frame clones, though not all of them. Clonal size and the V and J genes are those of that table, whereas D and trimming came from the DNA. The table has fewer than 20,000 clones, 90% to 95% seen once. The sequence came from a human donor in a cohort sampled during active COVID-19. The source material was peripheral blood. The V gene is TRBV2, the J gene TRBJ2-1, with a possible D match to TRBD1 (5 bases). Here the CDR3 DNA reads TGTGCCAGCAGTGAACAGGGTTTCAATGAGCAGTTCTTC. Its protein is CASSEQGFNEQFF.